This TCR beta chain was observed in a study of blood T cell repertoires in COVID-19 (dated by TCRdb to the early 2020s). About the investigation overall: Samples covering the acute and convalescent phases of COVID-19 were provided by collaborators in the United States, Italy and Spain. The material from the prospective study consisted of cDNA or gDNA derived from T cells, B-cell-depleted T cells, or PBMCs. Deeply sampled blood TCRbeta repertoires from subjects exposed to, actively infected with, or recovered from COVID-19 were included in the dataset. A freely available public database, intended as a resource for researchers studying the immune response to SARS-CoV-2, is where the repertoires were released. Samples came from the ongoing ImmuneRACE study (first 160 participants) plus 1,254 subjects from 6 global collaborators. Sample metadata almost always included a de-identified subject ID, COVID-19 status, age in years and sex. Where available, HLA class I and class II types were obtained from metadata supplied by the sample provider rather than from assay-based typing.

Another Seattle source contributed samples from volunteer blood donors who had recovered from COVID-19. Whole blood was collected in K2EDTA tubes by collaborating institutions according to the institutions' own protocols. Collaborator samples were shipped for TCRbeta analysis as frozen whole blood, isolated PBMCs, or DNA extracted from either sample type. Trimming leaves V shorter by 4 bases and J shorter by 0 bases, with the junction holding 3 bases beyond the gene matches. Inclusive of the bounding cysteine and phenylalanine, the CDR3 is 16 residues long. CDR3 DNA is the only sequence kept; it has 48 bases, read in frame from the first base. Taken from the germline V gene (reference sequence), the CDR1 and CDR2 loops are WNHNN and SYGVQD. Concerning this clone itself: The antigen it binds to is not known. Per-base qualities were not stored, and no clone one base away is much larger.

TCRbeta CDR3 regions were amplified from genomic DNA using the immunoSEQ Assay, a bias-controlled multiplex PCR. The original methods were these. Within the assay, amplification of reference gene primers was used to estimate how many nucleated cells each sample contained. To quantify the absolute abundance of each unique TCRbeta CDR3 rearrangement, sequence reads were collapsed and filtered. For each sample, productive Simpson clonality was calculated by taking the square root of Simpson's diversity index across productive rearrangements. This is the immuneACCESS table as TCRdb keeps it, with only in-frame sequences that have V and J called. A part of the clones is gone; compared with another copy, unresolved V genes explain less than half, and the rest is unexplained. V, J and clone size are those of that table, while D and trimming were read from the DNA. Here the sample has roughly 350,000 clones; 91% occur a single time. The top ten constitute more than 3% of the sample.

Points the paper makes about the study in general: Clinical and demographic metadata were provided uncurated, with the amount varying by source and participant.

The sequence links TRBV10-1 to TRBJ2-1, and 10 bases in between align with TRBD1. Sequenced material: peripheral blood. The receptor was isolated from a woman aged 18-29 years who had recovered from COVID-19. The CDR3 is CASSGQGANSYNEQFF. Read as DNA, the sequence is TGCGCCAGCAGTGGACAGGGGGCTAACTCCTACAATGAGCAGTTCTTC.